The clone carrying this T cell receptor beta chain was detected only a few times. These data belong to a study of early T cells in non-severe SARS-CoV-2 infection. V was pared by 4 bases and J by 8 bases, with 6 bases of the junction left unmatched. The CDR3 is 14 residues long. Germline V gene sequence: CDR1 KGHSH, CDR2 LQKENI. Each single cDNA molecule received a unique molecular identifier. Using its own MiXCR run on the 5' RACE reads, TCRdb lists one record per CDR3 protein. The sample contains about 68,000 distinct CDR3 sequences, about a tenth of which appear only once. This sequence was found in an adult who was a healthcare worker with PCR-confirmed SARS-CoV-2 infection or an uninfected control (not recorded which). This sequence joins TRBV18 and TRBJ1-4; 8 nucleotides align to TRBD1. Sequenced sample: whole blood. CDR3 region: CASSLGQVDEKLFF. CDR3 nucleotides: TGTGCCAGCTCACTGGGACAGGTTGACGAAAAACTGTTTTTT.